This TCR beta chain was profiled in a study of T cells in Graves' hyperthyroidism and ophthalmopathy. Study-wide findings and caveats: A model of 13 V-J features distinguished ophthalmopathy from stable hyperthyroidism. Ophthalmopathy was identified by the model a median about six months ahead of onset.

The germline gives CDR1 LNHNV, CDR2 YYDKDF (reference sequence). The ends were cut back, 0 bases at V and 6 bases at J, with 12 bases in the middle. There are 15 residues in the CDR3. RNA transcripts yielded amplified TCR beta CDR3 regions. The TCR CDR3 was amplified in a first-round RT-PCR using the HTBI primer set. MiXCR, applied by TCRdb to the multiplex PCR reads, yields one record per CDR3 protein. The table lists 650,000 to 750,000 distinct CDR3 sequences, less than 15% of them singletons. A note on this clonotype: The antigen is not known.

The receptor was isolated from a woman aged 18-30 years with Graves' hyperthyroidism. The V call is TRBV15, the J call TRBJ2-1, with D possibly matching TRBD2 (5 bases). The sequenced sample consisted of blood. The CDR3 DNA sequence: TGTGCCACCAGCAGAGATCGTGGACTCTCCAATGAGCAGTTCTTC. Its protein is CATSRDRGLSNEQFF.